The TCR beta chain under discussion was sequenced for a study of identical twins. Unique molecular identifiers were present on the cDNA, which also gained a universal primer site by template switching. TCRdb fed the 5' RACE reads into MiXCR, producing one record per CDR3 protein. This sample has 1.5 million to 2 million distinct CDR3 sequences, with 32% found just once. CDR1 is MNHNS, CDR2 SASEGT, per germline. The CDR3 covers 14 residues. Trimming left V 2 bases short and J 4 bases short, with 11 bases between. The source is a newborn girl in good health. The genes are TRBV6-1 and TRBJ1-2; D not resolved. Sequenced sample: cord blood. CDR3 sequence reads: CASSEIEPPYGYTF. The CDR3 DNA is TGTGCCAGCAGTGAAATCGAACCCCCCTATGGCTACACCTTC.